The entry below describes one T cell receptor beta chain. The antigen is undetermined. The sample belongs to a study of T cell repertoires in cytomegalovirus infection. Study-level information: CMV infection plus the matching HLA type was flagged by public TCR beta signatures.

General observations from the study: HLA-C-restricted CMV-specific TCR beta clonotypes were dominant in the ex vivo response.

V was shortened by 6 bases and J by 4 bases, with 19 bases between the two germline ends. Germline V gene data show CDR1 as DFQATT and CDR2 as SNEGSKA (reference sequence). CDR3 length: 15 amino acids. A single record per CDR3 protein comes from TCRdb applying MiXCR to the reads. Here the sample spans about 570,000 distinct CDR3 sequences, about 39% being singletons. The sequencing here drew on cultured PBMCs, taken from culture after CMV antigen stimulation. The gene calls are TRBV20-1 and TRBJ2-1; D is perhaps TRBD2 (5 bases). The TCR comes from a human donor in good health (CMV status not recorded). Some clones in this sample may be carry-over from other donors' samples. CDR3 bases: TGCAGTGCCCACCCCCAGCGGACTTTGTACAATGAGCAGTTCTTC. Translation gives CSAHPQRTLYNEQFF.